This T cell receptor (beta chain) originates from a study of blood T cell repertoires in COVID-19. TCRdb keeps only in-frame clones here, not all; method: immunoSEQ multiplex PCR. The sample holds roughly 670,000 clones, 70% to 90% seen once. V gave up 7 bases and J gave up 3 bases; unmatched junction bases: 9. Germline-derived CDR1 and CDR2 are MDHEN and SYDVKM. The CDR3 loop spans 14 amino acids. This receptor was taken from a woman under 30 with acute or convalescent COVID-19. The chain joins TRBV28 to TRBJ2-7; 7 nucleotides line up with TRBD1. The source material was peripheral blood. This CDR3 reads CASTPGQVYYEQYF. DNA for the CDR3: TGTGCCAGCACCCCTGGACAGGTTTACTACGAGCAGTACTTC.